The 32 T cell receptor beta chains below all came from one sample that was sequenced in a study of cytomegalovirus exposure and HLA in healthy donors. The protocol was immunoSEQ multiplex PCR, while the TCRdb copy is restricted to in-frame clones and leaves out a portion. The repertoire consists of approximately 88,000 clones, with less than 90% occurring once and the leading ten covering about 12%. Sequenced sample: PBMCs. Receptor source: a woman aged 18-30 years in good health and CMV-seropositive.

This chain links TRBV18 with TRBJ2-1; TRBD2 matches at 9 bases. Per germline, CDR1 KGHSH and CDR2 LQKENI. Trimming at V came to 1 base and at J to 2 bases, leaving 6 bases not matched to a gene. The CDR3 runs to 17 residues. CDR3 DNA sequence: TGTGCCAGCTCACCACGAAGGCGGGGGGGCCCCTACAATGAGCAGTTCTTC. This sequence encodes CASSPRRRGGPYNEQFF.

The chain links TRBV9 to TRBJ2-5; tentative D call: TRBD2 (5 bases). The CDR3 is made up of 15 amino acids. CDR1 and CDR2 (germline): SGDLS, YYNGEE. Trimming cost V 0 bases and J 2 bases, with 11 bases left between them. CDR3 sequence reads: CASSVGDYRQETQYF. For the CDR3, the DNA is TGTGCCAGCAGCGTAGGTGACTACCGTCAAGAGACCCAGTACTTC.

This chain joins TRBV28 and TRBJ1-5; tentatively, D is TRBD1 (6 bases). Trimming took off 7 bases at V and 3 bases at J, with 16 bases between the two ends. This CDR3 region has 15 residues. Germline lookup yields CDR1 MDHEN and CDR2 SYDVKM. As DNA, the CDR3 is TGTGCCAGCACCATCGGACAGTTAGACAATCAGCCCCAGCATTTT. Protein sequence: CASTIGQLDNQPQHF.

In DNA form, the CDR3 reads TGTGCCAGCAGCGCGGACAGCGTCTATAATTCACCCCTCCACTTT. Translation: CASSADSVYNSPLHF. The rearrangement uses TRBV2 and TRBJ1-6, with D possibly TRBD1 on 6 matching bases. The germline gives CDR1 SNHLY, CDR2 FYNNEI. The CDR3 runs to 15 residues. V lost 6 bases to trimming and J lost 3 bases, with 12 bases between them.

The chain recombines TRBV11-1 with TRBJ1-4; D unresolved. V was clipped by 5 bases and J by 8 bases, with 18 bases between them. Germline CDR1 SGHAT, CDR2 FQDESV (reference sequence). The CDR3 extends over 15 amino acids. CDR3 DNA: TGTGCCAGCAGCCCAAGCGGCGTTGTTGGGGAAAAACTGTTTTTT. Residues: CASSPSGVVGEKLFF.

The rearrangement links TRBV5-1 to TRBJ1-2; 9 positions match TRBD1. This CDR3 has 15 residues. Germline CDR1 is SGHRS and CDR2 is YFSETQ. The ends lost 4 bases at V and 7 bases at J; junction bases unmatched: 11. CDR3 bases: TGCGCCAGCAGCGTTGACCCGGGACAGGGTGCTGGCTACACCTTC. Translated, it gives CASSVDPGQGAGYTF.

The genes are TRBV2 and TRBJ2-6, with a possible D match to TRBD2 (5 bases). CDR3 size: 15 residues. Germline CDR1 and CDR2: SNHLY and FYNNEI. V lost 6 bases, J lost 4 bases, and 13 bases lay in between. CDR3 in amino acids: CASSADGVGANVLTF. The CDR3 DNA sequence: TGTGCCAGCAGCGCGGACGGGGTAGGGGCCAACGTCCTGACTTTC.

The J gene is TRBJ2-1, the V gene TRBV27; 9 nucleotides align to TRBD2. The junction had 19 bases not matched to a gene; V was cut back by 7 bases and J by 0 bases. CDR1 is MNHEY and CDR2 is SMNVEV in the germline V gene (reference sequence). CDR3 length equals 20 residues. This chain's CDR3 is CASKAKSGGRIISSYNEQFF. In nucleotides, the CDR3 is TGTGCCAGCAAAGCGAAGAGCGGGGGGCGGATAATTAGCTCCTACAATGAGCAGTTCTTC.

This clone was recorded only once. CDR3 residues: CASSLGGQMSSYEQYF. The CDR3 nucleotides are TGCGCCAGCAGCTTGGGGGGACAGATGAGCTCCTACGAGCAGTACTTC. The chain is built from TRBV5-1 and TRBJ2-7, with 7 bases matching TRBD1. After removal of 0 bases from V and 0 bases from J, the junction contained 6 bases not matched to a gene. The CDR3 covers 16 residues. Germline V gene data show CDR1 as SGHRS and CDR2 as YFSETQ.

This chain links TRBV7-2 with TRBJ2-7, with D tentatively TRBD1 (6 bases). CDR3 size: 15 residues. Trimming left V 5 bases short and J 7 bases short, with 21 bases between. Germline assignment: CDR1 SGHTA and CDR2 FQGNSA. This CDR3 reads CASSPCCRGSWEQYF. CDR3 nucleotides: TGTGCCAGCAGCCCGTGTTGCAGGGGATCGTGGGAGCAGTACTTC.

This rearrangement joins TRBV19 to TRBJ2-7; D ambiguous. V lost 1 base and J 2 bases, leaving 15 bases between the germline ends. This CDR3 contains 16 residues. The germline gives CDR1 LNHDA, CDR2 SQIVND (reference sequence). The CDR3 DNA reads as TGTGCCAGTAGTATAGGTGGGCTGCGTTTACCCTACGAGCAGTACTTC. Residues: CASSIGGLRLPYEQYF.

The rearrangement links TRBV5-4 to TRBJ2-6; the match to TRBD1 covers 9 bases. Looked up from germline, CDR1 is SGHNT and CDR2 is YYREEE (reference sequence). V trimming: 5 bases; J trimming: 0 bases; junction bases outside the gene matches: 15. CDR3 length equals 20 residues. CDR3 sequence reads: CASSHRWDRDPRSGANVLTF. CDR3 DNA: TGTGCCAGCAGTCATCGGTGGGACAGGGACCCCCGCTCTGGGGCCAACGTCCTGACTTTC. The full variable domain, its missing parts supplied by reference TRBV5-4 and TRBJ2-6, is ETGVTQSPTHLIKTRGQQVTLRCSSQSGHNTVSWYQQALGQGPQFIFQYYREEENGRGNFPPRFSGLQFPNYSSELNVNALELDDSALYLCASSHRWDRDPRSGANVLTFGAGSRLTVL.

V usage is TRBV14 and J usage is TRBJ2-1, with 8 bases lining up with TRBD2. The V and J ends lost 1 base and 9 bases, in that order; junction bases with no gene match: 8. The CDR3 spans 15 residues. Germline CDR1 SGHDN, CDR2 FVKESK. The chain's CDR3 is CASSQVGGAIGEQFF. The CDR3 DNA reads TGTGCCAGCAGCCAAGTCGGGGGGGCGATCGGTGAGCAGTTCTTC.

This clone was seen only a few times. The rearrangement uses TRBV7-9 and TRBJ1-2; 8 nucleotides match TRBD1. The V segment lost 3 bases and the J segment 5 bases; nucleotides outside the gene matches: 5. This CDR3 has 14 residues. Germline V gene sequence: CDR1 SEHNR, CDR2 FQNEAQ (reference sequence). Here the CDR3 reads CASSFRRTGYGYTF. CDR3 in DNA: TGTGCCAGCAGCTTTAGACGGACAGGGTATGGCTACACCTTC.

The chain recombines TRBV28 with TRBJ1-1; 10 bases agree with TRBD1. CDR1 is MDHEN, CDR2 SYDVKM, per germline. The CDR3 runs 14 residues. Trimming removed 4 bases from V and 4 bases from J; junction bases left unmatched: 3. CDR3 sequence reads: CASSSTGGLTEAFF. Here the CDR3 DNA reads TGTGCCAGCAGTTCGACAGGGGGCCTCACTGAAGCTTTCTTT.

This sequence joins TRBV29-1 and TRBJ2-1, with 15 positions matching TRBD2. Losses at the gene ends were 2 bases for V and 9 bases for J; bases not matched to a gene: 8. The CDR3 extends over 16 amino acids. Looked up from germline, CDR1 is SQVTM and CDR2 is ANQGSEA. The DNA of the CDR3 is TGCAGCGTTGAACCTCGGGGGACTAGCGGGGGGTCTGAGCAGTTCTTC. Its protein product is CSVEPRGTSGGSEQFF.

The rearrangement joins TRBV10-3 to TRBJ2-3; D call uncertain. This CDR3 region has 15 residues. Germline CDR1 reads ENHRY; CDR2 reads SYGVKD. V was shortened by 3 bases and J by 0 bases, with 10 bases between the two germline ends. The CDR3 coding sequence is TGTGCCATCAGTGATATAACAGTAAGCACAGATACGCAGTATTTT. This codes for CAISDITVSTDTQYF.

The DNA of the CDR3 is TGCGCCAGCAGCGTAGCGGGGGGTATAGATACGCAGTATTTT. It specifies CASSVAGGIDTQYF. The rearrangement joins TRBV5-1 to TRBJ2-3; 10 bases are a match to TRBD2. The CDR3 extends over 14 amino acids. Germline-derived CDR1 and CDR2 are SGHRS and YFSETQ. V shed 4 bases, J shed 5 bases, and the junction held 4 bases outside the gene matches.

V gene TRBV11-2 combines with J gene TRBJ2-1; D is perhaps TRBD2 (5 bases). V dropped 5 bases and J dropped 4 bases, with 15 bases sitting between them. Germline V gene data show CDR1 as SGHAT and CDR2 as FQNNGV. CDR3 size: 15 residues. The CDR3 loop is CASSLVPGFYNEQFF. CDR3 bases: TGTGCCAGCAGCCTAGTTCCGGGGTTTTACAATGAGCAGTTCTTC.

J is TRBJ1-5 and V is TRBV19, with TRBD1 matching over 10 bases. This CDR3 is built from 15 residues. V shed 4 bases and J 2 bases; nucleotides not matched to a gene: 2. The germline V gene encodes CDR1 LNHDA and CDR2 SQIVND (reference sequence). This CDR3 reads CASSRGTGGNQPQHF. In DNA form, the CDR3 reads TGTGCCAGTAGTAGGGGGACAGGGGGCAATCAGCCCCAGCATTTT.

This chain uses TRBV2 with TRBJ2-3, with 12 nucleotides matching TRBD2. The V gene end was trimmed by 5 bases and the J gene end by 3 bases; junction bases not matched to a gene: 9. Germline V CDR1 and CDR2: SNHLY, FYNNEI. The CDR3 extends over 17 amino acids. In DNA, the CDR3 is TGTGCCAGCAGTCCGACTCAACTAGCGGGGGGAACAGATACGCAGTATTTT. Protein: CASSPTQLAGGTDTQYF. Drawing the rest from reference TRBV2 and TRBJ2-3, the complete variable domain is EPEVTQTPSHQVTQMGQEVILRCVPISNHLYFYWYRQILGQKVEFLVSFYNNEISEKSEIFDDQFSVERPDGSNFTLKIRSTKLEDSAMYFCASSPTQLAGGTDTQYFGPGTRLTVL.

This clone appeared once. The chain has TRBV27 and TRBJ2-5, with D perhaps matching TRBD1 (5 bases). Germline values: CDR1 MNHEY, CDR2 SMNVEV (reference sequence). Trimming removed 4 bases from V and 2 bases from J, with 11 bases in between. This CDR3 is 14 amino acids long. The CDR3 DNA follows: TGTGCCAGCAGTTCAATCCAGGGTCAAGAGACCCAGTACTTC. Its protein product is CASSSIQGQETQYF.

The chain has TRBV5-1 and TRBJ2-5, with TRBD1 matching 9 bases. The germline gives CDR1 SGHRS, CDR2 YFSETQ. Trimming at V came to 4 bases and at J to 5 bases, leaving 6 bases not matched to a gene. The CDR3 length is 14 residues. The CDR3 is CASSRDRVWETQYF. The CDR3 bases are TGCGCCAGCAGCCGGGACAGGGTGTGGGAGACCCAGTACTTC.

In nucleotides, the CDR3 is TGTGCCAGCAGCTTATATGGGGACAGCTTGAACACTGAAGCTTTCTTT. The encoded protein is CASSLYGDSLNTEAFF. The chain has TRBV7-3 and TRBJ1-1, with TRBD1 matching 7 bases. This CDR3 comprises 16 residues. V lost 2 bases to trimming and J lost 0 bases; unmatched junction nucleotides: 6. Germline V gene sequence: CDR1 SGHTA, CDR2 FQGTGA.

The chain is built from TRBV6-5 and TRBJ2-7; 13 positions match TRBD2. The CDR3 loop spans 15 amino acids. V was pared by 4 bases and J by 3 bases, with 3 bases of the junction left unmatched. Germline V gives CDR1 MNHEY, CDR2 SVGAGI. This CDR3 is CASSSGTSGVYEQYF. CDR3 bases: TGTGCCAGCAGTTCCGGGACTAGCGGGGTCTACGAGCAGTACTTC.

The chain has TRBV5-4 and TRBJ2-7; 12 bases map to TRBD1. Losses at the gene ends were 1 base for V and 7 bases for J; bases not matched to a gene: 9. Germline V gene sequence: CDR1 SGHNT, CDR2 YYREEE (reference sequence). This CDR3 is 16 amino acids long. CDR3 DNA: TGTGCCAGCAGCTTGCCGGGACAGGGGGCCGGGGAGGAGCAGTACTTC. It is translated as CASSLPGQGAGEEQYF.

The CDR3 coding sequence is TGTGCCAGCAGCTTGGCACGGGACAGGCAAGATACGCAGTATTTT. Protein: CASSLARDRQDTQYF. The chain is built from TRBV5-6 and TRBJ2-3; 8 bases are a match to TRBD1. CDR1 and CDR2 (germline): SGHDT, YYEEEE. V was clipped by 0 bases and J by 5 bases; unmatched bases: 5. This CDR3 has 15 residues.

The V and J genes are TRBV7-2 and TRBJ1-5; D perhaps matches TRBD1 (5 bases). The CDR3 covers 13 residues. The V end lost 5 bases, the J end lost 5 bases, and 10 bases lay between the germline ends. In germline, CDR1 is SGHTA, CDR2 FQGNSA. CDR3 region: CASSPQADQPQHF. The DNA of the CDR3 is TGTGCCAGCAGCCCACAGGCTGATCAGCCCCAGCATTTT.

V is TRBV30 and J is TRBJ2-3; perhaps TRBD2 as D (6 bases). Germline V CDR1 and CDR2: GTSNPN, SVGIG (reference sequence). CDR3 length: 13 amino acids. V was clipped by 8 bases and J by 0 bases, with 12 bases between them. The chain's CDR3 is CARGGASTDTQYF. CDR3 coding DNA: TGTGCCCGAGGAGGGGCTAGCACAGATACGCAGTATTTT.

The CDR3 loop is CASSKIIAGVKYF. In DNA, the CDR3 is TGTGCCAGCAGCAAGATTATAGCGGGGGTTAAGTATTTT. The chain is built from TRBV21-1 and TRBJ2-3; no check of the table's D call, TRBD2, against the DNA was made. TRBV21-1 is a pseudogene locus. There are 13 residues in the CDR3.

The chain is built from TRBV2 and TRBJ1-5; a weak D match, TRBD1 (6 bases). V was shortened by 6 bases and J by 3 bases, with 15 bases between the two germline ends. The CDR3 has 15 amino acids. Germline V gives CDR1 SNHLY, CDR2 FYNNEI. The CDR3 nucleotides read TGTGCCAGCAGGCTATCGACAGGACTCAATCAGCCCCAGCATTTT. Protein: CASRLSTGLNQPQHF.

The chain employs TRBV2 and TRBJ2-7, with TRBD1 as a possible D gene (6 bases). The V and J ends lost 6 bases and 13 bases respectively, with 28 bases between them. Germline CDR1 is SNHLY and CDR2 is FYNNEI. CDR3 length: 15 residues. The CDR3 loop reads CASSAVGGSGFIAYF. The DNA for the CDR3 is TGTGCCAGCAGCGCCGTAGGGGGAAGCGGATTCATCGCTTACTTC.